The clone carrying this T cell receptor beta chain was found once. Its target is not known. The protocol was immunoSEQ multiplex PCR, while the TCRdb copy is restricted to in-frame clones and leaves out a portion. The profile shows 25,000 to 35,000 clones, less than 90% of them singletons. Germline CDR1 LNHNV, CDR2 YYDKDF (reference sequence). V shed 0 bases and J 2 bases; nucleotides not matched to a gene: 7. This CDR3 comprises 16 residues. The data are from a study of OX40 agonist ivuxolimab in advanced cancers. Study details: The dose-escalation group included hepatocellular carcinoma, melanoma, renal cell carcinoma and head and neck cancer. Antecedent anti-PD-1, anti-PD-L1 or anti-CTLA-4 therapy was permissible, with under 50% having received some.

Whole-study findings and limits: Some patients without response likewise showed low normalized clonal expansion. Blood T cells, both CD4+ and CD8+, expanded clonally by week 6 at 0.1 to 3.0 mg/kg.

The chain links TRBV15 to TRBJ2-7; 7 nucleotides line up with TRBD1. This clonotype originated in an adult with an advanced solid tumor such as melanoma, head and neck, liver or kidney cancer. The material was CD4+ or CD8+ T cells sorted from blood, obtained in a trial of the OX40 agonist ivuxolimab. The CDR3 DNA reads TGTGCCACCAGCAGAGAGAAGTGGGACAGTACCTACGAGCAGTACTTC. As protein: CATSREKWDSTYEQYF.